The 23 T cell receptor beta chains reported below all come from one sample, sequenced in a study of immune characteristics of hereditary and idiopathic chronic pancreatitis. This table comes from immunoSEQ multiplex PCR, and its TCRdb copy is limited to in-frame clones, with some not included. Of 1,700 or so clones detected, 80% appear once; the ten largest clones hold 6.5% to 8.5%. Patients having total pancreatectomy with islet autotransplantation provided the chronic pancreatitis pancreas tissue. The sample comprised pancreas tissue with hereditary chronic pancreatitis. All receptors come from a human donor with chronic pancreatitis.

The V and J genes are TRBV9 and TRBJ2-2, with 8 bases that match TRBD2. CDR1 is SGDLS, CDR2 YYNGEE, per germline. CDR3 size: 16 residues. After removal of 0 bases from V and 4 bases from J, the junction contained 5 bases not matched to a gene. The CDR3 DNA reads as TGTGCCAGCAGCGTAGTCGCGGGGGGCCGCACCGGGGAGCTGTTTTTT. Its translation is CASSVVAGGRTGELFF. Using reference TRBV9 and TRBJ2-2 for the parts outside the CDR3, the full variable domain is DSGVTQTPKHLITATGQRVTLRCSPRSGDLSVYWYQQSLDQGLQFLIQYYNGEERAKGNILERFSAQQFPDLHSELNLSSLELGDSALYFCASSVVAGGRTGELFFGEGSRLTVL.

This clone has just a few counts. The gene calls are TRBV28 and TRBJ2-7, with D possibly TRBD2 on 6 matching bases. The ends were cut back, 1 base at V and 5 bases at J, with 12 bases in the middle. The CDR3 is 14 residues long. Germline loops: CDR1 MDHEN, CDR2 SYDVKM. CDR3 region: CASSLSLTGDEQYF. For the CDR3, the DNA is TGTGCCAGCAGTTTATCCCTCACGGGGGACGAGCAGTACTTC.

V gene TRBV29-1 combines with J gene TRBJ2-3, with 8 bases matching TRBD1. V trimming: 7 bases; J trimming: 3 bases; junction bases outside the gene matches: 6. CDR3 length: 13 amino acids. Germline CDR1 SQVTM, CDR2 ANQGSEA. CDR3 bases: TGCAGCGCCAACACAGGGGGGACAGATACGCAGTATTTT. It encodes CSANTGGTDTQYF.

This rearrangement joins TRBV4-3 to TRBJ1-6; the D gene is possibly TRBD1 (5 bases). The V gene's germline CDR1 is LGHNA and CDR2 YSLEER. CDR3 length: 16 amino acids. V lost 0 bases to trimming and J lost 6 bases, with 12 bases between them. The CDR3 sequence: CASSQDSQGRNSPLHF. The CDR3 coding sequence is TGCGCCAGCAGCCAAGATAGCCAGGGTCGTAATTCACCCCTCCACTTT.

The rearrangement links TRBV5-5 to TRBJ2-7; 12 bases agree with TRBD2. The germline V gene has CDR1 SGHKS and CDR2 YYEKEE (reference sequence). V lost 4 bases and J lost 6; bases outside the gene matches: 23. This CDR3 has 20 residues. The CDR3 loop is CASSALAGGHSESYWAEQYF. Here the CDR3 DNA reads TGTGCCAGCAGCGCACTAGCGGGGGGACACTCCGAAAGTTATTGGGCCGAGCAGTACTTC.

The chain carries TRBV5-4 and TRBJ1-3; no definite D call. V was clipped by 0 bases and J by 4 bases, with 5 bases between them. The CDR3 runs to 13 residues. Looked up from germline, CDR1 is SGHNT and CDR2 is YYREEE (reference sequence). The CDR3 DNA reads as TGTGCCAGCAGCTTGGCAGCGGGAAACACCATATATTTT. It encodes CASSLAAGNTIYF. The full variable domain, in which reference TRBV5-4 and TRBJ1-3 provide the parts outside the CDR3, is ETGVTQSPTHLIKTRGQQVTLRCSSQSGHNTVSWYQQALGQGPQFIFQYYREEENGRGNFPPRFSGLQFPNYSSELNVNALELDDSALYLCASSLAAGNTIYFGEGSWLTVV.

The V gene is TRBV27, the J gene TRBJ2-7; the match to TRBD2 covers 12 bases. This CDR3 contains 15 residues. Losses at the gene ends were 6 bases for V and 0 bases for J; bases not matched to a gene: 3. In germline, CDR1 is MNHEY, CDR2 SMNVEV (reference sequence). DNA of the CDR3: TGTGCCAGCAGACTGACTAGCGGGGGCTCCTACGAGCAGTACTTC. Its protein product is CASRLTSGGSYEQYF.

The chain couples TRBV5-1 to TRBJ2-5; D not certain. CDR1 is SGHRS and CDR2 is YFSETQ in the germline V gene. CDR3 length: 13 amino acids. V was clipped by 5 bases and J by 1 base, with 9 bases between them. The CDR3 is CASREPSQETQYF. CDR3 nucleotide sequence: TGCGCCAGCAGGGAGCCTTCCCAAGAGACCCAGTACTTC.

The chain links TRBV7-9 to TRBJ2-7, with 9 bases aligning to TRBD1. The germline gives CDR1 SEHNR, CDR2 FQNEAQ (reference sequence). The V and J ends lost 4 bases and 6 bases, in that order; junction bases with no gene match: 10. The length of the CDR3 is 15 residues. The CDR3: CASSSPGQGGIEQYF. In nucleotides, the CDR3 is TGTGCCAGCAGCTCCCCGGGACAGGGAGGGATCGAGCAGTACTTC.

The rearrangement uses TRBV28 and TRBJ1-6; D ambiguous. The germline V gene encodes CDR1 MDHEN and CDR2 SYDVKM. The CDR3 is 14 amino acids. DNA for the CDR3: TGTGCAGCGGGGAGAGCAGTTTATAATTCACCCCTCCACTTT. It codes for CAAGRAVYNSPLHF.

V is TRBV7-2 and J is TRBJ2-7; TRBD1 matches at 8 bases. V dropped 5 bases and J dropped 5; count of bases not matched to a gene: 8. CDR3 length equals 14 residues. Germline lookup yields CDR1 SGHTA and CDR2 FQGNSA. The CDR3 coding sequence is TGTGCCAGCAGCACCTACGACAGGGGCGACGAGCAGTACTTC. Amino acids: CASSTYDRGDEQYF.

V and J are TRBV4-3 and TRBJ2-7; D gene unclear. Germline V CDR1 and CDR2: LGHNA, YSLEER. The CDR3 sequence is 14 residues long. The V end was cut by 0 bases, the J end by 4 bases, with 10 bases between. The DNA of the CDR3 is TGCGCCAGCAGCCAAGATCTTGTGCGGTACGAGCAGTACTTC. Its translation is CASSQDLVRYEQYF.

The rearrangement links TRBV9 to TRBJ1-2, with D hard to call. The CDR3 consists of 12 residues. Germline V CDR1 and CDR2: SGDLS, YYNGEE. Trimming removed 4 bases from V and 7 bases from J, with 11 bases in between. CDR3: CASSTDGVGYTF. The CDR3 region has the DNA TGTGCCAGCAGCACAGATGGGGTTGGCTACACCTTC.

This chain uses TRBV30 with TRBJ1-4; possibly TRBD1 for D (5 bases). Germline CDR1 GTSNPN, CDR2 SVGIG (reference sequence). This CDR3 contains 16 residues. The V end lost 0 bases, the J end lost 4 bases, and 15 bases lay between the germline ends. CDR3 DNA sequence: TGTGCCTGGAGTGTCAGGGTCTCCCTTAATAATGAAAAACTGTTTTTT. It specifies CAWSVRVSLNNEKLFF.

Here the CDR3 reads CASSEGGGSYNEQFF. As DNA, the CDR3 is TGTGCCAGCAGTGAAGGGGGGGGCTCCTACAATGAGCAGTTCTTC. V gene TRBV6-1 combines with J gene TRBJ2-1; 7 bases map to TRBD2. The CDR3 runs to 15 residues. CDR1 and CDR2 (germline): MNHNS, SASEGT. V trimming: 1 base; J trimming: 0 bases; junction bases outside the gene matches: 0.

This clone was detected only once. The chain joins TRBV19 to TRBJ1-4; possible D gene TRBD1, 6 bases. The germline V and J ends were trimmed by 3 bases and 13 bases, with 12 bases remaining between them. The CDR3 extends over 12 amino acids. Germline V gives CDR1 LNHDA, CDR2 SQIVND (reference sequence). The CDR3 nucleotides are TGTGCCAGTAGTATCCCCGGGGGGGCACTGTTTTTT. This translates into CASSIPGGALFF.

This rearrangement joins TRBV6-6 to TRBJ1-5; D is ambiguous. V dropped 2 bases and J dropped 1 base, with 3 bases sitting between them. Germline V CDR1 and CDR2: MNHNY, SVGAGI (reference sequence). This CDR3 has 13 residues. CDR3 in amino acids: CASSYTSNQPQHF. In DNA form, the CDR3 reads TGTGCCAGCAGTTACACCAGCAATCAGCCCCAGCATTTT.

This chain links TRBV2 with TRBJ2-2; no definite D call. CDR3 length: 15 residues. Germline-derived CDR1 and CDR2 are SNHLY and FYNNEI. V was clipped by 7 bases and J by 1 base, with 13 bases between them. The CDR3 DNA reads as TGTGCCAGCAAGGGATCTGGGGTGAACACCGGGGAGCTGTTTTTT. Its protein is CASKGSGVNTGELFF.

V gene TRBV27 combines with J gene TRBJ2-4; 8 bases match TRBD1. Germline V gives CDR1 MNHEY, CDR2 SMNVEV (reference sequence). The CDR3 has 16 residues. Trimming removed 2 bases from V and 1 base from J; junction bases left unmatched: 4. The CDR3 DNA sequence: TGTGCCAGCAGTTTACGGCGACAGGGGGCCAAAAACATTCAGTACTTC. As protein: CASSLRRQGAKNIQYF.

This clone was picked up one time. Germline and junction disagree at one end, which may indicate a read error. Other DNA sequences in the same sample also yield this CDR3. The chain carries TRBV19 and TRBJ2-6, with D unclear. Germline V gene data show CDR1 as LNHDA and CDR2 as SQIVND (reference sequence). This CDR3 has 17 amino acids. This CDR3 reads CASNPTHYTSGANVLTF. In nucleotides, the CDR3 is TGCGCCAGTAACCCGACACACTACACATCTGGGGCCAACGTCCTGACTTTC. Variable domain in full (rest from reference TRBV19 and TRBJ2-6): DGGITQSPKYLFRKEGQNVTLSCEQNLNHDAMYWYRQDPGQGLRLIYYSQIVNDFQKGDIAEGYSVSREKKESFPLTVTSAQKNPTAFYLCASNPTHYTSGANVLTFGAGSRLTVL.

V is TRBV18 and J is TRBJ2-4, with a weak D call TRBD2 (5 bases). The CDR3 is made up of 14 amino acids. Looked up from germline, CDR1 is KGHSH and CDR2 is LQKENI. Written as DNA, the CDR3 is TGTACCATTGGACTGACTCTAGCCAAAAACATTCAGTACTTC. This translates into CTIGLTLAKNIQYF. The whole variable domain, filled in from reference TRBV18 and TRBJ2-4, reads NAGVMQNPRHLVRRRGQEARLRCSPMKGHSHVYWYRQLPEEGLKFMVYLQKENIIDESGMPKERFSAEFPKEGPSILRIQQVVRGDSAAYFCTIGLTLAKNIQYFGAGTRLSVL.

This clone appeared once. J is TRBJ2-1 and V is TRBV4-2; TRBD2 aligns across 9 bases. The CDR3 has 16 amino acids. Germline trimming cut 0 bases from V and 0 bases from J; bases unmatched to any gene: 0. Germline V gene lookup returns CDR1 LGHNA and CDR2 YNFKEQ. The CDR3 loop reads CASSQDSGGSYNEQFF. The CDR3, as DNA: TGTGCCAGCAGCCAAGATAGCGGGGGCTCCTACAATGAGCAGTTCTTC.

This clone has only a few counts. The chain couples TRBV7-9 to TRBJ1-1, with D possibly being TRBD1 (5 bases). Trimming pared 1 base from V and 2 bases from J, leaving 11 bases between. The CDR3 extends over 15 amino acids. CDR1 and CDR2 (germline): SEHNR, FQNEAQ (reference sequence). The CDR3: CASSLGGLLNTEAFF. The DNA for the CDR3 is TGTGCCAGCAGCTTAGGGGGACTCTTAAACACTGAAGCTTTCTTT.